Below, 18 T cell receptor beta chains from the same sample are listed, as sequenced in a study of T-cell reconstitution after alpha-beta-depleted transplantation in children. Unique molecular identifiers were incorporated when the TCRbeta library was constructed. TCRdb independently ran MiXCR on the PCR reads; one entry per CDR3 protein. This sample has under 850,000 distinct CDR3 sequences; 13% occur once, and the top ten carry 0.79%. Specimen: PBMCs, collected before TCRalphabeta/CD19-depleted stem cell transplant. The origin of the receptors is a girl under 10 years old with congenital amegakaryocytic thrombocytopenia, due to receive a stem cell transplant.

This clonotype has at least ten counts. The chain recombines TRBV6-1 with TRBJ2-7, with 7 bases fitting TRBD1. CDR1 MNHNS and CDR2 SASEGT come from the germline V gene. This CDR3 is 14 amino acids long. V was clipped by 5 bases and J by 3 bases; unmatched bases: 7. CDR3 DNA sequence: TGTGCCAGCAGTCCCCGGGACAGCATCTACGAGCAGTACTTC. Translating it yields CASSPRDSIYEQYF.

This clonotype was picked up many times. CDR3 protein: CASGPDGDDSYGYTF. The CDR3 DNA reads TGTGCCAGCGGCCCAGACGGGGACGACAGCTATGGCTACACCTTC. The chain uses TRBV7-6 and TRBJ1-2; the D gene is possibly TRBD1 (5 bases). V was cut by 8 bases and J by 4 bases, with 20 bases left in between. Looked up from germline, CDR1 is SGHVS and CDR2 is FNYEAQ. There are 15 residues in the CDR3.

This clonotype appeared a few times. This sequence joins TRBV28 and TRBJ2-5, with a weak D call TRBD1 (6 bases). Trimming removed 5 bases from V and 2 bases from J, with 18 bases in between. The germline V gene has CDR1 MDHEN and CDR2 SYDVKM. This CDR3 is built from 16 residues. Written as DNA, the CDR3 is TGTGCCAGCAGTCCCCCCGGCTACAGGGTTCAAGAGACCCAGTACTTC. Protein: CASSPPGYRVQETQYF. The full variable domain, completed using reference TRBV28 and TRBJ2-5, is DVKVTQSSRYLVKRTGEKVFLECVQDMDHENMFWYRQDPGLGLRLIYFSYDVKMKEKGDIPEGYSVSREKKERFSLILESASTNQTSMYLCASSPPGYRVQETQYFGPGTRLLVL.

This clonotype was observed at least ten times. This chain connects TRBV5-1 to TRBJ1-1, with 8 bases matching TRBD1. Germline CDR1 SGHRS, CDR2 YFSETQ. V lost 4 bases to trimming and J lost 0 bases; unmatched junction nucleotides: 8. The CDR3 is 16 residues long. The CDR3 DNA reads as TGCGCCAGCAGCCGGCCAGGGGGCAGCATGAACACTGAAGCTTTCTTT. The encoded protein is CASSRPGGSMNTEAFF. Looking up the rest from reference TRBV5-1 and TRBJ1-1 gives the full variable domain: KAGVTQTPRYLIKTRGQQVTLSCSPISGHRSVSWYQQTPGQGLQFLFEYFSETQRNKGNFPGRFSGRQFSNSRSEMNVSTLELGDSALYLCASSRPGGSMNTEAFFGQGTRLTVV.

This rearrangement joins TRBV29-1 to TRBJ2-4; D is possibly TRBD1 (7 bases). Germline V gene lookup returns CDR1 SQVTM and CDR2 ANQGSEA. Trimming removed 2 bases from V and 6 bases from J, with 17 bases in between. The CDR3 covers 15 residues. The CDR3 nucleotides read TGCAGCGTTGAATTGGGGACCCAGGGGGGAAACATTCAGTACTTC. Its protein is CSVELGTQGGNIQYF.

The rearrangement links TRBV3-1 to TRBJ2-2; 7 nucleotides match TRBD2. Germline V gives CDR1 LGHDT, CDR2 YNNKEL (reference sequence). The V segment lost 7 bases and the J segment 0 bases; nucleotides outside the gene matches: 8. The length of the CDR3 is 16 residues. The CDR3 protein is CASNPSGVTNTGELFF. CDR3 bases: TGTGCCAGCAACCCAAGCGGGGTAACGAACACCGGGGAGCTGTTTTTT.

This chain connects TRBV6-2 or TRBV6-3 to TRBJ2-2; tentatively, D is TRBD1 or TRBD2 (6 bases each). This CDR3 contains 14 residues. Trimming took off 9 bases at V and 12 bases at J, with 23 bases between the two ends. The V gene's germline CDR1 is MNHEY and CDR2 SVGEGT. The chain's CDR3 is CASWGALSSWKLFF. CDR3 coding DNA: TGTGCCAGTTGGGGGGCACTTTCTTCCTGGAAGCTGTTTTTT.

In this sample, this clonotype turned up many times. The chain employs TRBV7-8 and TRBJ1-4; D unclear. The germline gives CDR1 SGHVS, CDR2 FQNEAQ. Trimming removed 6 bases from V and 2 bases from J, with 19 bases in between. The CDR3 is 17 residues long. The CDR3 spells CASRGMEGTRTNEKLFF. The CDR3 DNA sequence: TGTGCCAGCAGGGGCATGGAGGGAACAAGGACTAATGAAAAACTGTTTTTT.

This clonotype was seen repeatedly, ten times or more. The V gene is TRBV28, the J gene TRBJ2-5; 8 bases are shared with TRBD1. The CDR3 is made up of 15 amino acids. Germline CDR1 MDHEN, CDR2 SYDVKM. V shed 6 bases and J 0 bases; nucleotides not matched to a gene: 6. The CDR3 coding sequence is TGTGCCAGCAGCCGTCCGGGACAGGACCAAGAGACCCAGTACTTC. This sequence encodes CASSRPGQDQETQYF.

This clonotype was seen a few times. The chain links TRBV20-1 to TRBJ2-5; D is unresolved. Germline V gene sequence: CDR1 DFQATT, CDR2 SNEGSKA (reference sequence). The CDR3 covers 17 residues. V was trimmed by 8 bases and J by 2 bases, leaving 27 bases between them. The CDR3 DNA sequence: TGCAGTCCAGCCCCCCAAATCATGAAGTCTTATCAAGAGACCCAGTACTTC. Translated: CSPAPQIMKSYQETQYF.

This clonotype was seen ten or more times. The gene calls are TRBV6-5 and TRBJ1-1; D might be TRBD1 (6 bases). The CDR3 sequence is 17 residues long. Per the germline V gene, CDR1 is MNHEY and CDR2 is SVGAGI. Between the trimmed V and J ends, which lost 6 bases and 5 bases, there was a span of 25 bases. The CDR3 loop is CASSLPLDSFSFTEAFF. CDR3 coding DNA: TGTGCCAGCAGCTTACCCTTGGACAGCTTTTCTTTTACTGAAGCTTTCTTT.

The chain links TRBV19 to TRBJ2-7; TRBD2 agrees at 11 bases. CDR3 length: 15 amino acids. J lost 4 bases, V lost 9 bases, and 11 bases had no gene match. The germline V gene encodes CDR1 LNHDA and CDR2 SQIVND (reference sequence). This CDR3 reads CASAKGTSGRYEQYF. CDR3 in DNA: TGTGCCAGCGCCAAGGGAACTAGCGGGAGATACGAGCAGTACTTC.

This clonotype appeared many times. Here the CDR3 reads CASSRLSGHNEQFF. CDR3 bases: TGTGCCAGCAGCCGACTATCTGGCCACAATGAGCAGTTCTTC. The genes are TRBV12-3 or TRBV12-4 and TRBJ2-1; TRBD2 might be the D (5 bases). Trimming left V 6 bases short and J 5 bases short, with 14 bases between. The CDR3 has 14 residues.

This clonotype was found many times. The V gene is TRBV11-2, the J gene TRBJ2-7; possible D gene TRBD2, 6 bases. The CDR3 is 14 residues long. Germline V CDR1 and CDR2: SGHAT, FQNNGV. Trimming pared 3 bases from V and 2 bases from J, leaving 11 bases between. CDR3 nucleotide sequence: TGTGCCAGCAGCTTGGAGGGAGTGCCCTACGAGCAGTACTTC. It is translated as CASSLEGVPYEQYF.

J is TRBJ2-5 and V is TRBV12-5; D not resolved. Germline V gives CDR1 LGHNT, CDR2 FRNRAP. Deletions cut 5 bases from V and 2 bases from J, with 3 bases between. This CDR3 is 11 amino acids long. Here the CDR3 reads CASGRQETQYF. The DNA for the CDR3 is TGTGCTAGTGGTCGTCAAGAGACCCAGTACTTC.

This clonotype was recorded a few times. The J gene is TRBJ1-1, the V gene TRBV7-6; D uncertain. Germline V gives CDR1 SGHVS, CDR2 FNYEAQ. This CDR3 comprises 15 residues. Trimming stripped 1 base from V and 4 bases from J, with 13 bases between. Here the CDR3 reads CASSLVSGLSTEAFF. CDR3 bases: TGTGCCAGCAGCTTAGTTTCGGGTTTGAGCACTGAAGCTTTCTTT.

This clonotype was counted a few times. The rearrangement links TRBV5-1 to TRBJ2-6; 9 bases line up with TRBD1. The V gene's germline CDR1 is SGHRS and CDR2 YFSETQ. This CDR3 comprises 16 residues. The junction had 2 bases not matched to a gene; V was cut back by 0 bases and J by 4 bases. DNA of the CDR3: TGCGCCAGCAGCTTGGGAGGACAGGGGGGGGCCAACGTCCTGACTTTC. Translation: CASSLGGQGGANVLTF. The full variable domain, in which reference TRBV5-1 and TRBJ2-6 provide the parts outside the CDR3, is KAGVTQTPRYLIKTRGQQVTLSCSPISGHRSVSWYQQTPGQGLQFLFEYFSETQRNKGNFPGRFSGRQFSNSRSEMNVSTLELGDSALYLCASSLGGQGGANVLTFGAGSRLTVL.

This clonotype was counted ten times or more. This chain joins TRBV21-1 and TRBJ2-7. TRBV21-1 is termed a pseudogene. The CDR3 contains 13 residues. CDR3 coding DNA: TGTGCCAGCAGCGCTCACGACTCCTACGAGCAGTACTTC. It specifies CASSAHDSYEQYF.